This T cell receptor (beta chain) is from a study of cytomegalovirus exposure and HLA in healthy donors. The PCR was carried out with 60 Vbeta primers and 13 Jbeta primers. Clones were sequenced by immunoSEQ multiplex PCR, and TCRdb holds only the in-frame ones, with some missing. The sample includes under 150,000 clones, around 81% of them seen just once. Findings of the study overall: Prior analysis indicated that the majority of TCR beta V segments exhibited productivity approximately 87% or approximately 30% of the time.

Concerning this clone: Its matching antigen is unknown.

The CDR3 runs to 17 residues. Germline V CDR1 and CDR2: PRHDT, FYEKMQ (reference sequence). The V and J ends lost 5 bases and 4 bases, in that order; junction bases with no gene match: 11. The chain uses TRBV13 and TRBJ2-7, with TRBD2 matching over 13 bases. The TCR sequence derives from a woman aged 25 to 45 in good health and CMV-seronegative. The sample comprised PBMCs. The CDR3 DNA reads as TGTGCCAGCAGCAGGACGGGACTAGCGGGATCGAAATACGAGCAGTACTTC. Translated: CASSRTGLAGSKYEQYF. Full variable domain (missing parts from reference TRBV13 and TRBJ2-7): AAGVIQSPRHLIKEKRETATLKCYPIPRHDTVYWYQQGPGQDPQFLISFYEKMQSDKGSIPDRFSAQQFSDYHSELNMSSLELGDSALYFCASSRTGLAGSKYEQYFGPGTRLTVT.